This TCR beta chain was documented in a study of technical replicates of blood from a few donors (dated by TCRdb to 2016 to 2017). Library preparation used the immunoSEQ multiplex PCR assay. TCRdb holds this immuneACCESS table with in-frame rearrangements only. Some clones are missing; in checked studies, unresolved V genes explain under half, and the rest has no known cause. The sample data list about 12,000 clones, and 85% to 95% of these were observed just once. Roughly 6% of the sample is taken by the ten largest. The junction shows trimming of 8 bases on V and 1 base on J, and the gene matches do not reach 4 bases of it. The CDR3 covers 13 residues, taking in both the cysteine and the phenylalanine. Only the CDR3 DNA stays, 39 bases, in frame from base 1. CDR1 is given as MNHNS and CDR2 as SASEGT, both from the germline V gene. This clone occurred once. Its antigen specificity is not known. No per-base quality is available; no much larger clone lies one base away.

The sequencing sample was made of PBMCs. The rearrangement joined TRBV6-1 to TRBJ1-1, and TRBD1 aligns with 7 junction nucleotides. The clonotype originates from a human donor in good health. The CDR3 protein: CASLRTGNTEAFF. DNA sequence: TGTGCCAGCTTACGGACAGGGAACACTGAAGCTTTCTTT.